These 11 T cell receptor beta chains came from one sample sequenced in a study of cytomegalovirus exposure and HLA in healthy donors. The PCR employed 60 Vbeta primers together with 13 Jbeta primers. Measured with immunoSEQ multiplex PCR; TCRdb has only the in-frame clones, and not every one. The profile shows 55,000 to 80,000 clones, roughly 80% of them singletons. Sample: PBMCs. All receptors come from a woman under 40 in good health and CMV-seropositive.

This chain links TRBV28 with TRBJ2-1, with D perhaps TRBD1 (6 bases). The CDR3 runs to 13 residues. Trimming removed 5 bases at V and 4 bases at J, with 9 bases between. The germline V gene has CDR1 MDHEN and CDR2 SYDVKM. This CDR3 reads CASSLDSYNEQFF. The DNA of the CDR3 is TGTGCCAGCAGTCTGGACAGTTACAATGAGCAGTTCTTC.

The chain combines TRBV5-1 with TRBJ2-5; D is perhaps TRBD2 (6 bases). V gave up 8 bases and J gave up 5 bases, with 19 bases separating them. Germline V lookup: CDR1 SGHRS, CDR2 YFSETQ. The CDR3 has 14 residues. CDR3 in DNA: TGCGCCAGTGCCCCGGGGGATACAGTTGAGACCCAGTACTTC. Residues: CASAPGDTVETQYF. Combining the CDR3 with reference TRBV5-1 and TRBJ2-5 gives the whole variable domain KAGVTQTPRYLIKTRGQQVTLSCSPISGHRSVSWYQQTPGQGLQFLFEYFSETQRNKGNFPGRFSGRQFSNSRSEMNVSTLELGDSALYLCASAPGDTVETQYFGPGTRLLVL.

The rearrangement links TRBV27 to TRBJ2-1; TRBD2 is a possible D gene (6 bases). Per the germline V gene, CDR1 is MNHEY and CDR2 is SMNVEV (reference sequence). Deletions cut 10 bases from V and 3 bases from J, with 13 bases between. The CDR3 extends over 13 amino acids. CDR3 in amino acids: CATRTTDYNEQFF. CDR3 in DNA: TGTGCCACCCGGACTACTGACTACAATGAGCAGTTCTTC.

Here the CDR3 DNA reads TGTGCCAGCTCACCTACCCAGCCAGGGTCCTACGAGCAGTACTTC. It yields the protein CASSPTQPGSYEQYF. The chain has TRBV18 and TRBJ2-7; weak D call: TRBD1 (5 bases). This CDR3 is 15 amino acids long. The germline V gene has CDR1 KGHSH and CDR2 LQKENI. The V gene lost 3 bases and the J gene lost 1 base, with 13 bases spanning the gap.

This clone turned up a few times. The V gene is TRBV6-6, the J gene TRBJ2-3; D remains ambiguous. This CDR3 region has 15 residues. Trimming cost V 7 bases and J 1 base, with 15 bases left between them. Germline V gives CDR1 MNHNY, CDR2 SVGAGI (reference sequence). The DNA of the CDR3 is TGTGCCAGCACCGCAAGCAGGCACCGCACAGATACGCAGTATTTT. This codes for CASTASRHRTDTQYF.

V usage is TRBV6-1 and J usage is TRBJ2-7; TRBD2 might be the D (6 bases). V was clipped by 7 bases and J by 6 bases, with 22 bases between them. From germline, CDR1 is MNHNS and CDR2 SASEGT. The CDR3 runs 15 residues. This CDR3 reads CASKGLTVETSEQYF. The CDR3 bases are TGTGCCAGCAAAGGATTGACAGTGGAGACTAGCGAGCAGTACTTC.

The CDR3 DNA follows: TGTGCCAGCAGCTTATCGAGGGCTGGAAACGAGCAGTACTTC. Translating it yields CASSLSRAGNEQYF. This chain uses TRBV7-9 with TRBJ2-7; perhaps TRBD2 as D (5 bases). Germline V gene lookup returns CDR1 SEHNR and CDR2 FQNEAQ (reference sequence). V was shortened by 2 bases and J by 5 bases, with 13 bases between the two germline ends. The CDR3 is 14 amino acids.

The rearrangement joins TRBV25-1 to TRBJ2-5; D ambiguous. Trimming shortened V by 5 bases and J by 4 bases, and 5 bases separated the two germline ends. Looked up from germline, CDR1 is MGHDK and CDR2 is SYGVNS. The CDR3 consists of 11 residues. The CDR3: CASSRGETQYF. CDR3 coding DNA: TGTGCCAGCAGTAGAGGAGAGACCCAGTACTTC.

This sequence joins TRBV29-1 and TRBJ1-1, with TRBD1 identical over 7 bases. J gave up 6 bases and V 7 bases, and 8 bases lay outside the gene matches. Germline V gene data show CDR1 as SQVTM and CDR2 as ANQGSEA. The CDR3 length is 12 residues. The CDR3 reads CSAAGQTSEAFF. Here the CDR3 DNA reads TGCAGCGCCGCGGGACAGACATCTGAAGCTTTCTTT.

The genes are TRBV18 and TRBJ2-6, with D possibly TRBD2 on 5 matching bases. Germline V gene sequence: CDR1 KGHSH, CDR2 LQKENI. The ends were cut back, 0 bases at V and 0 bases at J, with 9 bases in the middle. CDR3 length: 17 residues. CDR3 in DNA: TGTGCCAGCTCACCACCGAAAGGGAGCTCTGGGGCCAACGTCCTGACTTTC. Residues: CASSPPKGSSGANVLTF.

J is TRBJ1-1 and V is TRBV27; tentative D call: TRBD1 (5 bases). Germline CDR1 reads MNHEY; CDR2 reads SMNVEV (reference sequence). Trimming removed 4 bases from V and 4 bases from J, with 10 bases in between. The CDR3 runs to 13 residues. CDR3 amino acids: CASSWGVGTEAFF. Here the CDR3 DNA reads TGTGCCAGCAGTTGGGGGGTGGGCACTGAAGCTTTCTTT.